This entry lists 11 T cell receptor beta chains sequenced from one sample in a study of shared clonotypes between healthy human individuals. Clones were read by immunoSEQ multiplex PCR, and TCRdb kept only the in-frame ones, dropping some. The sample lists about 1 million clones; roughly 75% were seen once. Sample: memory CD4+ T cells sorted from blood. This sample's subset: CD45RA-negative fraction. Every receptor here comes from a man aged 18 to 30 in good health.

Notes on this clone: The same CDR3 also results from other DNA sequences found in this sample. This chain uses TRBV7-9 with TRBJ2-3; D might be TRBD1 (6 bases). Germline CDR1 SEHNR, CDR2 FQNEAQ (reference sequence). This CDR3 has 14 amino acids. The V gene lost 5 bases and the J gene lost 0 bases, with 9 bases spanning the gap. CDR3: CASSLGQSTDTQYF. The CDR3 DNA is TGTGCCAGCAGCCTTGGACAGAGCACAGATACGCAGTATTTT.

V gene TRBV28 combines with J gene TRBJ1-1; D may be TRBD1 (5 bases). V lost 3 bases, J lost 5 bases, and 13 bases lay in between. CDR1 is MDHEN, CDR2 SYDVKM, per germline. The CDR3 is 14 residues long. This CDR3 reads CASSFSRDLTEAFF. The DNA of the CDR3 is TGTGCCAGCAGTTTTTCCCGGGACTTGACTGAAGCTTTCTTT.

This clone was seen a handful of times. The chain couples TRBV2 to TRBJ1-2; 7 bases match TRBD1. The CDR3 covers 13 residues. The germline V gene encodes CDR1 SNHLY and CDR2 FYNNEI. V dropped 6 bases and J dropped 3; count of bases not matched to a gene: 4. This chain's CDR3 is CASRKGQDYGYTF. CDR3 in DNA: TGTGCCAGCAGGAAAGGACAGGACTATGGCTACACCTTC.

This sequence joins TRBV9 and TRBJ2-3; D could derive from TRBD1 or TRBD2 (5 bases each). The CDR3 contains 15 residues. Trimming removed 0 bases at V and 4 bases at J, with 12 bases between. CDR1 SGDLS and CDR2 YYNGEE come from the germline V gene. This chain's CDR3 is CASSVEGTRPDTQYF. The CDR3 DNA reads TGTGCCAGCAGCGTAGAGGGGACCCGACCAGATACGCAGTATTTT.

This chain connects TRBV7-2 to TRBJ1-4; D unresolved. The CDR3 loop spans 17 amino acids. Trimming took off 2 bases at V and 6 bases at J, with 19 bases between the two ends. The germline V gene encodes CDR1 SGHTA and CDR2 FQGNSA. CDR3 sequence: CASSLYRGISRDEKLFF. The CDR3 DNA follows: TGTGCCAGCAGCTTATATCGTGGGATTTCGCGGGATGAAAAACTGTTTTTT.

J is TRBJ2-5 and V is TRBV2; D gene unclear. CDR1 is SNHLY, CDR2 FYNNEI, per germline. The V end was cut by 2 bases, the J end by 4 bases, with 14 bases between. The CDR3 has 15 residues. CDR3 loop: CASSEQTSPGETQYF. The CDR3 nucleotides read TGTGCCAGCAGTGAACAGACCTCCCCGGGAGAGACCCAGTACTTC. The whole variable domain, remainder taken from reference TRBV2 and TRBJ2-5, is EPEVTQTPSHQVTQMGQEVILRCVPISNHLYFYWYRQILGQKVEFLVSFYNNEISEKSEIFDDQFSVERPDGSNFTLKIRSTKLEDSAMYFCASSEQTSPGETQYFGPGTRLLVL.

This clone came up once. The rearrangement links TRBV9 to TRBJ1-1; 8 bases fit TRBD1. This CDR3 has 19 residues. Germline V lookup: CDR1 SGDLS, CDR2 YYNGEE. Trimming took 4 bases from V and 0 from J; bases not matched to a gene: 17. The DNA for the CDR3 is TGTGCCAGCAGCCCCTCAATCCCGACGCGACAGGGGATGAACACTGAAGCTTTCTTT. The encoded protein is CASSPSIPTRQGMNTEAFF.

As to this clone: Within the sample, other DNA sequences also encode this same CDR3. The V gene is TRBV5-1, the J gene TRBJ2-5, with 8 positions matching TRBD2. Per germline, CDR1 SGHRS and CDR2 YFSETQ. With V trimmed by 2 bases and J by 2 bases, 2 bases remained unmatched. The CDR3 contains 14 residues. CDR3 protein: CASSFTSGQETQYF. The DNA for the CDR3 is TGCGCCAGCAGCTTTACTAGCGGACAAGAGACCCAGTACTTC.

The chain is built from TRBV19 and TRBJ1-5, with D possibly TRBD1 on 5 matching bases. This CDR3 region has 16 residues. The V and J ends lost 2 bases and 2 bases respectively, with 13 bases between them. The germline gives CDR1 LNHDA, CDR2 SQIVND (reference sequence). CDR3 DNA: TGTGCCAGTAGTATACCCAACAGAGGGGGCAATCAGCCCCAGCATTTT. Protein: CASSIPNRGGNQPQHF.

This chain uses TRBV27 with TRBJ1-1; 7 nucleotides align to TRBD1. The germline V gene encodes CDR1 MNHEY and CDR2 SMNVEV (reference sequence). The V segment lost 7 bases and the J segment 1 base; nucleotides outside the gene matches: 6. CDR3 size: 14 residues. In nucleotides, the CDR3 is TGTGCCAGCAAACCGACAGGGTCGAACACTGAAGCTTTCTTT. Protein: CASKPTGSNTEAFF.

This chain links TRBV13 with TRBJ2-7; no definite D call. The CDR3 totals 13 residues. V gave up 4 bases and J gave up 2 bases, with 9 bases separating them. CDR1 PRHDT and CDR2 FYEKMQ come from the germline V gene (reference sequence). The CDR3 sequence is CASSYDGAYEQYF. In DNA, the CDR3 is TGTGCCAGCAGCTACGATGGGGCCTACGAGCAGTACTTC.